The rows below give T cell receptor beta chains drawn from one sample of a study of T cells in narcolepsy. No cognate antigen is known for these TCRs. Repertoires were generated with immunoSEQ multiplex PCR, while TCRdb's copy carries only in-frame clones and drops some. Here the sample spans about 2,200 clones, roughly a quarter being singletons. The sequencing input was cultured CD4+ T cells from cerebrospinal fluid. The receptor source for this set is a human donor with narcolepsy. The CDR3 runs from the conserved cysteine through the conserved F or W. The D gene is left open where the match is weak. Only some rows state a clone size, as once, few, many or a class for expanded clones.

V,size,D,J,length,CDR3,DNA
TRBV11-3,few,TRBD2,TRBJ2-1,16,CASSLASAGGSDEQFF,TGTGCCAGCAGCTTAGCCTCAGCGGGGGGATCGGATGAGCAGTTCTTC
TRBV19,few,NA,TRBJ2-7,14,CASRDRASSHEQYF,TGTGCCAGTAGAGACCGGGCTAGTAGCCACGAGCAGTACTTC
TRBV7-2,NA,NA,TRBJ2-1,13,CASSQDQIGEQFF,TGTGCCAGCAGCCAAGATCAAATAGGGGAGCAGTTCTTC
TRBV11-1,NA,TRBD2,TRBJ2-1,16,CASSLARSGGVNEQFF,TGTGCCAGCAGCTTAGCGCGGAGCGGGGGAGTCAATGAGCAGTTCTTC
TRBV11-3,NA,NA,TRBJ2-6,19,CASSLVNDLEQSRANVLTF,TGTGCCAGCAGCTTAGTGAACGATCTCGAACAAAGTCGGGCCAACGTCCTGACTTTC
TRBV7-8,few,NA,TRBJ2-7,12,CASSLAGFEQYF,TGTGCCAGCAGCTTAGCGGGTTTCGAGCAGTACTTC
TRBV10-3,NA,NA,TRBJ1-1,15,CASSRNRAPNTEAFF,TGTGCCAGCAGTCGCAACAGGGCCCCAAACACTGAAGCTTTCTTT
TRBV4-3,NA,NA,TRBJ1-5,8,CASLAQHF,TGCGCCAGCCTAGCCCAGCATTTT
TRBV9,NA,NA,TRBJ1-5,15,CASSEAQDPIKPQHF,TGTGCCAGCAGTGAGGCACAGGACCCCATCAAACCCCAGCATTTT
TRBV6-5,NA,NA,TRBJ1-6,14,CASSEGVYNSPLHF,TGTGCCAGCAGTGAGGGGGTCTATAATTCACCCCTCCACTTT
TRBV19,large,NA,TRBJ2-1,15,CASSIDRVSYNEQFF,TGTGCCAGTAGTATAGACAGGGTCTCCTACAATGAGCAGTTCTTC
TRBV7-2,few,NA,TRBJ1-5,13,CASSLLANQPQHF,TGTGCCAGCAGCTTGTTGGCCAATCAGCCCCAGCATTTT
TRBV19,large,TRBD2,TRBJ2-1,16,CASTRSLAGSYNEQFF,TGTGCCAGTACCCGGTCTCTAGCGGGAAGTTACAATGAGCAGTTCTTC
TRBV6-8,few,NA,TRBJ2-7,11,CATSNPYEQYF,TGTGCCACCTCAAATCCCTACGAGCAGTACTTC
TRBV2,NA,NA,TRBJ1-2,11,CASSFGYGYTF,TGTGCCAGCAGTTTCGGGTATGGCTACACCTTC
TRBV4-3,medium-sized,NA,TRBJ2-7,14,CASSQEWRSYEQYF,TGCGCCAGCAGCCAAGAGTGGAGGTCCTACGAGCAGTACTTC
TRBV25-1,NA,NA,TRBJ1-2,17,CASSGSPKLGKTYGYTF,TGTGCCAGCAGTGGCAGCCCAAAACTGGGAAAGACCTATGGCTACACCTTC
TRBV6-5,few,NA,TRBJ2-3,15,CASRQVASGTDTQYF,TGTGCCAGCAGGCAGGTGGCTAGCGGCACAGATACGCAGTATTTT
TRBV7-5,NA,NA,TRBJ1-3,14,CASSLTDSGNTIYF,TGTGCCAGCAGCCTCACAGACTCTGGAAACACCATATATTTT
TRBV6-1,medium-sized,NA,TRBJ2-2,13,CASSEGDTGELFF,TGTGCCAGCAGTGAGGGGGACACCGGGGAGCTGTTTTTT
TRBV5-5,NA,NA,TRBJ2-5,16,CASSQRTGGGQETQYF,TGCGCCAGCAGCCAACGCACCGGGGGCGGACAAGAGACCCAGTACTTC
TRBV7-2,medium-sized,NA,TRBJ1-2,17,CASSLGINRDLNYGYTF,TGTGCCAGCAGCTTGGGGATCAACAGGGACCTTAACTATGGCTACACCTTC